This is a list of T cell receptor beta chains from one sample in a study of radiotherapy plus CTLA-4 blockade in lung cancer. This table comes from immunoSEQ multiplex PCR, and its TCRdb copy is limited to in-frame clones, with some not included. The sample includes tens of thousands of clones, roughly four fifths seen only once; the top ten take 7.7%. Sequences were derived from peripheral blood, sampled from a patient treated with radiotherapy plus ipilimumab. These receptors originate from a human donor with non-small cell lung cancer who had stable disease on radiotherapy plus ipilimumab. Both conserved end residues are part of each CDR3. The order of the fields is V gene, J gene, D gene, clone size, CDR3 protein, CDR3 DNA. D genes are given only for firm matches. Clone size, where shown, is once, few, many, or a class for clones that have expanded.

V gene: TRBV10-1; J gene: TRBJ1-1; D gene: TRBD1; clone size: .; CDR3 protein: CASRGQGTAEAFF; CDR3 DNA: TGCGCCAGCAGGGGACAGGGGACCGCTGAAGCTTTCTTT
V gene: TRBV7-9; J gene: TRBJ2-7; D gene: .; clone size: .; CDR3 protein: CASSLDNEQYF; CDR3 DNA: TGTGCCAGCAGCCTCGACAACGAGCAGTACTTC
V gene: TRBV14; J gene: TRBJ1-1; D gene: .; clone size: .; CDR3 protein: CASSVLRQENTEAFF; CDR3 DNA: TGTGCCAGCAGCGTCCTAAGACAGGAGAACACTGAAGCTTTCTTT
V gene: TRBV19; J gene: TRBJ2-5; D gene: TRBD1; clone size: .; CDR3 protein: CASAGGELETQYF; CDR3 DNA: TGTGCCAGTGCAGGGGGTGAATTGGAGACCCAGTACTTC
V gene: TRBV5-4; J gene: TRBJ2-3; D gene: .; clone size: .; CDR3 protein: CASSLGATDTDTQYF; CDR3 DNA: TGTGCCAGCAGCTTGGGGGCTACAGACACAGATACGCAGTATTTT
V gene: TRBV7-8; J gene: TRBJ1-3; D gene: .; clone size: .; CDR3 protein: CASSLATASGAYSGNTIYF; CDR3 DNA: TGTGCCAGCAGCTTAGCCACAGCAAGCGGGGCCTACTCTGGAAACACCATATATTTT
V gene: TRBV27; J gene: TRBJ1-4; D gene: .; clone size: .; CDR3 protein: CASSTWVGTNEKLFF; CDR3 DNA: TGTGCCAGCAGTACCTGGGTGGGAACAAATGAAAAACTGTTTTTT
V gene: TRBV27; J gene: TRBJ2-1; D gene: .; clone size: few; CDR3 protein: CASSSDQSSYNEQFF; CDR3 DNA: TGTGCCAGCAGTTCGGACCAGAGCTCCTACAATGAGCAGTTCTTC
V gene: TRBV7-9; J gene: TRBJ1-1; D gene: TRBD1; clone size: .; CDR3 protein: CASSPRQGAMNTEAFF; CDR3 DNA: TGTGCCAGCAGCCCACGACAGGGGGCGATGAACACTGAAGCTTTCTTT
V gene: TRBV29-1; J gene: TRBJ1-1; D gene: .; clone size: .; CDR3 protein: CSVVFVRAFF; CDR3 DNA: TGCAGCGTTGTCTTCGTTCGGGCTTTCTTT
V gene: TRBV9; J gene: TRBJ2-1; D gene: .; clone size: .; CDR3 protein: CASSVDGHEQFF; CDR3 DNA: TGTGCCAGCAGTGTGGACGGCCATGAGCAGTTCTTC
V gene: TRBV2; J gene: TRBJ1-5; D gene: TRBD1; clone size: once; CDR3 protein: CASKLGTANQPQHF; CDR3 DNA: TGTGCCAGCAAGCTTGGGACAGCAAATCAGCCCCAGCATTTT
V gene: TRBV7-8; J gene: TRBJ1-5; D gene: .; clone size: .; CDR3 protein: CASSLVEAGPLNPQHF; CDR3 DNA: TGTGCCAGCAGCTTAGTAGAGGCGGGACCTCTGAACCCCCAGCATTTT
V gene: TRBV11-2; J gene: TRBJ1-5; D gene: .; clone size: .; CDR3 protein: CASSLGWSNQPQHF; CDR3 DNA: TGTGCCAGCAGCTTAGGGTGGAGCAATCAGCCCCAGCATTTT
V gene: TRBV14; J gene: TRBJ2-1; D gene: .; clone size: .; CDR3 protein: CASSQDGSEGVQLGNEQFF; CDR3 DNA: TGTGCCAGCAGCCAAGATGGGTCGGAGGGGGTCCAGCTGGGCAATGAGCAGTTCTTC
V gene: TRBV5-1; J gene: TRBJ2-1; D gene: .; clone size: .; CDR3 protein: CASRQLNEQFF; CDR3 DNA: TGCGCCAGCAGGCAACTGAATGAGCAGTTCTTC
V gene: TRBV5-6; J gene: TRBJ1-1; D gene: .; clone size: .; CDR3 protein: CASSFSSFTEAFF; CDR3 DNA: TGTGCCAGCAGCTTCTCCAGCTTCACTGAAGCTTTCTTT
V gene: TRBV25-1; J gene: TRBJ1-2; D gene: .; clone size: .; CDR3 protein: CASGERNYGYTF; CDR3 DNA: TGTGCCAGCGGCGAAAGAAACTATGGCTACACCTTC
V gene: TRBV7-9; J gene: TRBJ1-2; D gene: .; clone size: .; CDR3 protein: CASSSSPGYGYTF; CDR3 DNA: TGTGCCAGCAGCTCCTCCCCCGGCTATGGCTACACCTTC
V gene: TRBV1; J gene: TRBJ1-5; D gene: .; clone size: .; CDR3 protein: CTSSHRGTIQQPQHF; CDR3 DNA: TGCACCAGCAGCCACCGGGGGACAATCCAACAGCCCCAGCATTTT
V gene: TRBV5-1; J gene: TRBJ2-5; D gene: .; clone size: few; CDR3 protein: CASSPGEPQETQYF; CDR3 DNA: TGCGCCAGCAGCCCAGGCGAACCGCAAGAGACCCAGTACTTC
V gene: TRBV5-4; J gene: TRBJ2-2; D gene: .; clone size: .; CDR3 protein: CASSLKGTGELFF; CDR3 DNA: TGTGCCAGCAGCTTGAAAGGCACCGGGGAGCTGTTTTTT
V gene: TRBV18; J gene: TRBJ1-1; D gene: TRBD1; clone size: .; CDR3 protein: CASSWTGEEGEAFF; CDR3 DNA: TGTGCCAGCTCCTGGACAGGGGAAGAGGGTGAAGCTTTCTTT
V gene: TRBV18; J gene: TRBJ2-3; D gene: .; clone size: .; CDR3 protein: CASSPTGDTQYF; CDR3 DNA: TGTGCCAGCTCACCAACCGGGGATACGCAGTATTTT
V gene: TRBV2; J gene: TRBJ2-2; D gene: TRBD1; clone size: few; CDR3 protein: CASRPGQAIGELFF; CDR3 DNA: TGTGCCAGCAGACCGGGACAGGCGATCGGGGAGCTGTTTTTT
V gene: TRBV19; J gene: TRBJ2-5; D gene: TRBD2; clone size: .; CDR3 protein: CASSSTSGVLETQYF; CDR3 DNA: TGTGCCAGTAGTTCGACTAGCGGGGTTCTCGAGACCCAGTACTTC
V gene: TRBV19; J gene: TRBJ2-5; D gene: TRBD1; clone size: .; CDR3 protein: CASRPTGTGQQETQYF; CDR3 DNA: TGTGCCAGTAGGCCAACCGGGACAGGACAGCAAGAGACCCAGTACTTC
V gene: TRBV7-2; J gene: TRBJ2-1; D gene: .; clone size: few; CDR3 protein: CASSVWGRGDEQFF; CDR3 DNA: TGTGCCAGCAGCGTCTGGGGGCGGGGTGATGAGCAGTTCTTC
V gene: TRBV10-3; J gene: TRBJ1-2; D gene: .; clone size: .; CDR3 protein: CATVSGSMEGYTF; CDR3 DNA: TGTGCCACCGTCTCGGGCTCCATGGAGGGCTACACCTTC
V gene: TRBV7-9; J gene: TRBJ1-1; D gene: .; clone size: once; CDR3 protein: CASSPRGGAEAFF; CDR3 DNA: TGTGCCAGCAGCCCTAGGGGGGGCGCAGAAGCTTTCTTT
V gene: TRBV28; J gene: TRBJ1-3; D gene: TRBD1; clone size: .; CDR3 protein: CASSQQGHSSGNTIYF; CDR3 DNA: TGTGCCAGCAGCCAACAGGGGCACAGCTCTGGAAACACCATATATTTT
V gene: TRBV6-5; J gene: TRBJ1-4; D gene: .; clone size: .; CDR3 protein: CASSYSTATTNEKLFF; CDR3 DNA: TGTGCCAGCAGTTACTCGACCGCTACAACTAATGAAAAACTGTTTTTT
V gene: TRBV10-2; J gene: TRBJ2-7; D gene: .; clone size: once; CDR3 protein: CASSPGPGLTYEQYF; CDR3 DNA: TGCGCCAGCAGCCCCGGACCGGGGTTAACCTACGAGCAGTACTTC
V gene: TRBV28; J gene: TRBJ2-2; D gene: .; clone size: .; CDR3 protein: CASSPGQWSGELFF; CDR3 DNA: TGTGCCAGCAGTCCCGGACAGTGGTCCGGGGAGCTGTTTTTT
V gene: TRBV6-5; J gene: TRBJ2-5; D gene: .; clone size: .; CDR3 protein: CASCRGGQETQYF; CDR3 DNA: TGTGCCAGCTGCAGGGGGGGACAAGAGACCCAGTACTTC
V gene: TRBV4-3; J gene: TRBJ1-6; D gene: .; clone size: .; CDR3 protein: CASSQGAGVYNSPLHF; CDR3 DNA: TGCGCCAGCAGCCAAGGGGCCGGAGTATATAATTCACCCCTCCACTTT
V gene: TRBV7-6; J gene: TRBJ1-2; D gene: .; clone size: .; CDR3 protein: CASSSGPESFYGYTF; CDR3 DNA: TGTGCCAGCAGCTCGGGTCCCGAGAGTTTCTATGGCTACACCTTC
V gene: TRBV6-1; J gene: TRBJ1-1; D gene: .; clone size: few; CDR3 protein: CASYTGTAMNTEAFF; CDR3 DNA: TGTGCCAGCTACACCGGGACGGCTATGAACACTGAAGCTTTCTTT
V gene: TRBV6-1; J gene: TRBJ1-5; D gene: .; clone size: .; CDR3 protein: CASSPTSGYRQPQHF; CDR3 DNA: TGTGCCAGCAGCCCAACCAGTGGTTATCGTCAGCCCCAGCATTTT
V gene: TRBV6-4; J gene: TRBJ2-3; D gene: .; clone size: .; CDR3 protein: CASSEGTDTQYF; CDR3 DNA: TGTGCCAGCAGTGAGGGTACAGATACGCAGTATTTT
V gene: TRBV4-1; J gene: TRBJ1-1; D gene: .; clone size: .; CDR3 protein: CASSQDEGLDTEAFF; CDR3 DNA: TGCGCCAGCAGCCAAGATGAGGGGTTGGACACTGAAGCTTTCTTT
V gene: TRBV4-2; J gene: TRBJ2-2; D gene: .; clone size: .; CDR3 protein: CASSQVPGATGELFF; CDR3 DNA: TGTGCCAGCAGCCAAGTTCCAGGGGCCACCGGGGAGCTGTTTTTT
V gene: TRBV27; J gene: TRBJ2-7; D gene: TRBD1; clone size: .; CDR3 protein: CASSRTGGGYEQYF; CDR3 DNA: TGTGCCAGCAGCAGGACAGGGGGGGGCTACGAGCAGTACTTC
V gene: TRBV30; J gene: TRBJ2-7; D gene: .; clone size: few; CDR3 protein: CAFQGLNIYEQYF; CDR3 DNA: TGTGCCTTCCAGGGACTGAATATCTACGAGCAGTACTTC
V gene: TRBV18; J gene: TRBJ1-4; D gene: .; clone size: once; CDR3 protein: CASSPGGLHEKLFF; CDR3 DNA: TGTGCCAGCTCACCCGGGGGGCTTCATGAAAAACTGTTTTTT
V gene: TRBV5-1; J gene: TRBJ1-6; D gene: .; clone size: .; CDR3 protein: CASSLQWGNSPLHF; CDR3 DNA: TGCGCCAGCAGCCTACAGTGGGGCAATTCACCCCTCCACTTT